These 29 T cell receptor beta chains were all obtained from the same sample, sequenced in a study of blood T cell repertoires in COVID-19. Profiled with immunoSEQ multiplex PCR; TCRdb holds only in-frame clones, not every one. The data show about 230,000 clones, approximately 80% seen once. Sequencing was done on a sample of peripheral blood. These receptor sequences come from a middle-aged woman who had recovered from COVID-19.

CDR3 protein: CASSLSGTGGRAEAFF. CDR3 nucleotides: TGTGCCAGCAGTTTATCCGGGACAGGGGGCCGGGCTGAAGCTTTCTTT. The chain uses TRBV27 and TRBJ1-1, with 12 bases fitting TRBD1. CDR1 is MNHEY and CDR2 is SMNVEV in the germline V gene (reference sequence). This CDR3 region has 16 residues. J was trimmed by 6 bases and V by 0 bases; bases with no gene match: 5.

The chain joins TRBV3-1 (or the pseudogene TRBV3-2) to TRBJ2-3, with a possible D match to TRBD2 (5 bases). Germline CDR1 and CDR2: LGHDT and YNNKEL (reference sequence). The V end lost 1 base, the J end lost 2 bases, and 7 bases lay between the germline ends. The length of the CDR3 is 14 residues. CDR3 residues: CASSQGGNTDTQYF. The CDR3, as DNA: TGTGCCAGCAGCCAAGGAGGGAACACAGATACGCAGTATTTT.

The genes are TRBV5-4 and TRBJ1-1; 9 nucleotides agree with TRBD1. The CDR3 is 15 residues long. Losses at the gene ends were 3 bases for V and 3 bases for J; bases not matched to a gene: 6. Germline CDR1 is SGHNT and CDR2 is YYREEE (reference sequence). The CDR3 is CASSSPTGGDTEAFF. Here the CDR3 DNA reads TGTGCCAGCAGCTCACCGACAGGGGGGGACACTGAAGCTTTCTTT.

This clone was seen more than once but under ten times. The rearrangement joins TRBV9 to TRBJ1-3; D not certain. This CDR3 spans 16 amino acids. Germline V lookup: CDR1 SGDLS, CDR2 YYNGEE. V was clipped by 0 bases and J by 0 bases, with 10 bases between them. The CDR3: CASSVDSVLSGNTIYF. Written as DNA, the CDR3 is TGTGCCAGCAGCGTAGATTCAGTCCTCTCTGGAAACACCATATATTTT.

V is TRBV18 and J is TRBJ2-5, with D tentatively TRBD1 (6 bases). Deletions cut 5 bases from V and 0 bases from J, with 10 bases between. Germline CDR1 reads KGHSH; CDR2 reads LQKENI. The CDR3 runs to 14 residues. The CDR3 DNA sequence: TGTGCCAGCTCAATGGGACAATACCAAGAGACCCAGTACTTC. Amino acid sequence: CASSMGQYQETQYF.

This chain connects TRBV7-9 to TRBJ2-1; possible D gene TRBD1, 5 bases. CDR3 size: 13 residues. V lost 6 bases, J lost 12 bases, and 18 bases lay in between. Per germline, CDR1 SEHNR and CDR2 FQNEAQ (reference sequence). CDR3 protein: CASRPNGARPQFF. DNA of the CDR3: TGTGCCAGCAGGCCGAATGGGGCGCGGCCGCAGTTCTTC. Looking up the rest from reference TRBV7-9 and TRBJ2-1 gives the full variable domain: DTGVSQNPRHKITKRGQNVTFRCDPISEHNRLYWYRQTLGQGPEFLTYFQNEAQLEKSRLLSDRFSAERPKGSFSTLEIQRTEQGDSAMYLCASRPNGARPQFFGPGTRLTVL.

The rearrangement joins TRBV28 to TRBJ2-7; 9 positions agree with TRBD1. Germline V gene data show CDR1 as MDHEN and CDR2 as SYDVKM. Trimming cost V 8 bases and J 2 bases; bases outside gene matches: 13. The CDR3 is 16 amino acids. In nucleotides, the CDR3 is TGTGCCAGCGGGACAGGGAGCTTTTACGGAACCTACGAGCAGTACTTC. This sequence encodes CASGTGSFYGTYEQYF.

The V and J genes are TRBV5-1 and TRBJ2-7; weak D call: TRBD1 (5 bases). The CDR3 is 14 amino acids. CDR1 SGHRS and CDR2 YFSETQ come from the germline V gene. Trimming pared 3 bases from V and 4 bases from J, leaving 14 bases between. CDR3 amino acids: CASSYSREGYEQYF. As DNA, the CDR3 is TGCGCCAGCAGCTATAGCAGGGAAGGGTACGAGCAGTACTTC.

The rearrangement joins TRBV21-1 to TRBJ1-2; TRBD1 is the table's D call, not checked against the DNA. TRBV21-1 is flagged as a pseudogene. CDR3 length: 15 residues. The CDR3 loop reads CASSNRDRGDYGYTF. DNA for the CDR3: TGTGCCAGCAGCAACCGGGACAGGGGGGACTATGGCTACACCTTC.

The chain carries TRBV4-1 and TRBJ2-3; D might be TRBD2 (6 bases). V dropped 0 bases and J dropped 0 bases, with 10 bases sitting between them. Germline V gene lookup returns CDR1 MGHRA and CDR2 YSYEKL. CDR3 length: 16 residues. The CDR3 sequence: CASSQDRGWSTDTQYF. CDR3 in DNA: TGCGCCAGCAGCCAAGATCGGGGGTGGAGCACAGATACGCAGTATTTT.

The chain combines TRBV28 with TRBJ1-3, with 7 positions matching TRBD1. Germline V gives CDR1 MDHEN, CDR2 SYDVKM. The junction had 12 bases not matched to a gene; V was cut back by 4 bases and J by 3 bases. The CDR3 runs 17 residues. The CDR3 reads CASSSDTGVRGGNTIYF. The CDR3 nucleotides read TGTGCCAGCAGTTCGGACACAGGGGTTCGCGGTGGAAACACCATATATTTT.

This clone has a single count. J is TRBJ2-6 and V is TRBV9; a possible D gene is TRBD2 (5 bases). Trimming removed 5 bases at V and 7 bases at J, with 13 bases between. The germline V gene has CDR1 SGDLS and CDR2 YYNGEE. The CDR3 consists of 14 residues. CDR3 protein: CASSTTGGANVLTF. CDR3 nucleotide sequence: TGTGCCAGCAGTACGACCGGAGGTGCCAACGTCCTGACTTTC.

The rearrangement links TRBV19 to TRBJ2-4; TRBD1 might be the D (6 bases). Germline CDR1 LNHDA, CDR2 SQIVND (reference sequence). CDR3 length: 15 amino acids. With 6 bases removed from V and 2 bases from J, the gap between germline ends came to 14 bases. The CDR3 region has the DNA TGTGCCAGTAGGGTCAGGGGAGATCCCAAAAACATTCAGTACTTC. It specifies CASRVRGDPKNIQYF.

This sequence joins TRBV7-2 and TRBJ1-2; the D gene is possibly TRBD1 (6 bases). Germline CDR1 SGHTA, CDR2 FQGNSA. Trimming pared 1 base from V and 2 bases from J, leaving 11 bases between. CDR3 length equals 15 residues. The CDR3 loop is CASSLVLGANYGYTF. The CDR3 DNA sequence: TGTGCCAGCAGCTTAGTACTGGGGGCGAACTATGGCTACACCTTC. Full variable domain (rest looked up from reference TRBV7-2 and TRBJ1-2): GAGVSQSPSNKVTEKGKDVELRCDPISGHTALYWYRQSLGQGLEFLIYFQGNSAPDKSGLPSDRFSAERTGGSVSTLTIQRTQQEDSAVYLCASSLVLGANYGYTFGSGTRLTVV.

The V gene is TRBV19, the J gene TRBJ2-1; TRBD1 might be the D (6 bases). V was pared by 1 base and J by 0 bases, with 10 bases between. Germline V gives CDR1 LNHDA, CDR2 SQIVND (reference sequence). This CDR3 has 16 residues. The CDR3 protein is CASSIGGGSSYNEQFF. The CDR3 DNA reads as TGTGCCAGTAGTATAGGAGGGGGTAGCTCCTACAATGAGCAGTTCTTC.

V usage is TRBV28 and J usage is TRBJ2-4; TRBD1 aligns across 7 bases. Germline V gene data show CDR1 as MDHEN and CDR2 as SYDVKM. J was trimmed by 1 base and V by 7 bases; bases with no gene match: 7. This CDR3 has 15 residues. DNA of the CDR3: TGTGCCAGCAATCCGACAGGGCGCGCCAAAAACATTCAGTACTTC. This gives the protein CASNPTGRAKNIQYF.

The rearrangement joins TRBV28 to TRBJ2-1, with D maybe TRBD2 (6 bases). The V end lost 2 bases, the J end lost 2 bases, and 7 bases lay between the germline ends. The CDR3 has 14 amino acids. Germline lookup yields CDR1 MDHEN and CDR2 SYDVKM. CDR3 sequence reads: CASSLAGTYNEQFF. CDR3 nucleotides: TGTGCCAGCAGTTTAGCGGGGACCTACAATGAGCAGTTCTTC.

The chain employs TRBV2 and TRBJ1-2; perhaps TRBD1 as D (5 bases). There are 13 residues in the CDR3. CDR1 and CDR2 from the germline V gene are SNHLY and FYNNEI. The germline V and J ends were trimmed by 5 bases and 3 bases, with 10 bases remaining between them. Here the CDR3 DNA reads TGTGCCAGCAGTATTCAAGGGGACTATGGCTACACCTTC. Protein sequence: CASSIQGDYGYTF.

The chain carries TRBV19 and TRBJ1-5, with 7 nucleotides matching TRBD1. Trimming at V came to 11 bases and at J to 0 bases, leaving 7 bases not matched to a gene. CDR3 length: 14 residues. CDR1 LNHDA and CDR2 SQIVND come from the germline V gene (reference sequence). Here the CDR3 DNA reads TGTGCCTGTGACAGGGACAATAGCAATCAGCCCCAGCATTTT. As protein: CACDRDNSNQPQHF.

This clone was detected only a few times. The DNA of the CDR3 is TGTGCCAGCAGCAGGGCACTAGCGGGGGCCACAGATACGCAGTATTTT. It translates to CASSRALAGATDTQYF. This chain connects TRBV13 to TRBJ2-3; 11 positions agree with TRBD2. V was clipped by 5 bases and J by 2 bases; unmatched bases: 6. Germline values: CDR1 PRHDT, CDR2 FYEKMQ (reference sequence). The CDR3 extends over 16 amino acids.

The chain recombines TRBV6-1 with TRBJ1-1; D not resolved. Germline V gives CDR1 MNHNS, CDR2 SASEGT. Trimming cost V 7 bases and J 0 bases, with 12 bases left between them. The CDR3 loop spans 14 amino acids. The CDR3 DNA reads TGTGCCAGCACCCCCCTCGAGATGAACACTGAAGCTTTCTTT. Protein product: CASTPLEMNTEAFF.

This clone was seen once. The chain is built from TRBV1 and TRBJ2-3; the table calls TRBD2, which could not be checked here. TRBV1 counts as a pseudogene. The CDR3 consists of 20 residues. CDR3 sequence: CTSSQDKRASGGVSTDTQYF. The CDR3 region has the DNA TGCACCAGCAGCCAAGATAAGAGAGCTAGCGGGGGGGTTAGCACAGATACGCAGTATTTT.

The V gene is TRBV30, the J gene TRBJ1-6; 7 bases align to TRBD1. The CDR3 sequence is 13 residues long. The V segment lost 2 bases and the J segment 8 bases; nucleotides outside the gene matches: 3. CDR1 GTSNPN and CDR2 SVGIG come from the germline V gene (reference sequence). The CDR3: CAWSRQGDSPLHF. CDR3 nucleotides: TGTGCCTGGAGTCGACAGGGAGATTCACCCCTCCACTTT. Variable domain in full (rest from reference TRBV30 and TRBJ1-6): SQTIHQWPATLVQPVGSPLSLECTVEGTSNPNLYWYRQAAGRGLQLLFYSVGIGQISSEVPQNLSASRPQDRQFILSSKKLLLSDSGFYLCAWSRQGDSPLHFGNGTRLTVT.

This chain connects TRBV3-1 (or the pseudogene TRBV3-2) to TRBJ1-1; 7 bases match TRBD1. V trimming: 5 bases; J trimming: 0 bases; junction bases outside the gene matches: 3. The CDR3 has 14 amino acids. Per the germline V gene, CDR1 is LGHDT and CDR2 is YNNKEL (reference sequence). CDR3 in DNA: TGTGCCAGCAGCGGAAGGGGGCTGAACACTGAAGCTTTCTTT. It encodes CASSGRGLNTEAFF.

The chain combines TRBV9 with TRBJ1-5, with a weak D call TRBD1 (6 bases). Trimming took off 4 bases at V and 1 base at J, with 9 bases between the two ends. The germline V gene encodes CDR1 SGDLS and CDR2 YYNGEE. This CDR3 is built from 14 residues. CDR3 protein: CASSSQGSNQPQHF. CDR3 DNA sequence: TGTGCCAGCAGCTCTCAGGGGAGCAATCAGCCCCAGCATTTT.

This rearrangement joins TRBV28 to TRBJ1-2, with a weak D call TRBD1 (5 bases). The V end was cut by 6 bases, the J end by 0 bases, with 11 bases between. Germline loops: CDR1 MDHEN, CDR2 SYDVKM. The CDR3 is 14 residues long. For the CDR3, the DNA is TGTGCCAGCAGCGGACACCAGTCTAACTATGGCTACACCTTC. Its protein product is CASSGHQSNYGYTF.

The chain carries TRBV6-2 or TRBV6-3 and TRBJ1-6; D perhaps matches TRBD1 (6 bases). CDR1 and CDR2 from the germline V gene are MNHEY and SVGEGT. V lost 5 bases to trimming and J lost 7 bases, with 9 bases between them. The CDR3 covers 13 residues. The chain's CDR3 is CASSTDRNSPLHF. CDR3 coding DNA: TGTGCCAGCAGTACGGACAGAAATTCACCCCTCCACTTT.

The genes are TRBV6-2 or TRBV6-3 and TRBJ1-2; tentatively, D is TRBD1 (5 bases). The CDR3 is 14 amino acids. Trimming cost V 6 bases and J 7 bases, with 18 bases left between them. The germline gives CDR1 MNHEY, CDR2 SVGEGT. Here the CDR3 reads CASSKRLQGLGYTF. CDR3 bases: TGTGCCAGCAGCAAACGGCTGCAGGGTCTTGGCTACACCTTC.

The chain uses TRBV7-2 and TRBJ2-3; 9 bases are a match to TRBD2. The CDR3 length is 15 residues. The germline gives CDR1 SGHTA, CDR2 FQGNSA. J was trimmed by 4 bases and V by 0 bases; bases with no gene match: 2. CDR3 region: CASSLASGGADTQYF. The CDR3 DNA reads as TGTGCCAGCAGCTTAGCTAGCGGGGGCGCAGATACGCAGTATTTT.